The sequence of this TCR beta chain was determined in a study of identical twins. TCRdb re-analysed the 5' RACE reads in MiXCR, keeping a single row per CDR3 protein. Of fewer than 450,000 distinct CDR3 sequences listed, approximately 8.8% are singletons. Trimming cost V 4 bases and J 6 bases; bases outside gene matches: 4. This CDR3 is built from 13 residues. The material sequenced was naive T cells sorted from blood. The chain recombines TRBV12-3 or TRBV12-4 with TRBJ1-2, with 8 bases that match TRBD1. The receptor was derived from a woman aged 50 to 60 in good health. CDR3 region: CASSWTGKDGYTF. The CDR3 DNA reads TGTGCCAGCAGTTGGACAGGGAAGGATGGCTACACCTTC.